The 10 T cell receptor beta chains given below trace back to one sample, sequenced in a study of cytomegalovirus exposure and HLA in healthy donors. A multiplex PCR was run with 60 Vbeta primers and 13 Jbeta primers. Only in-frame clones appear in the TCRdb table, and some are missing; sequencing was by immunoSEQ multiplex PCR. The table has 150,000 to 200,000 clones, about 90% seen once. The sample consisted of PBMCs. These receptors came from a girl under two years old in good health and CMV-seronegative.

The CDR3: CASSYTGFQAFF. The DNA for the CDR3 is TGTGCCAGCAGCTACACAGGGTTCCAAGCTTTCTTT. J is TRBJ1-1 and V is TRBV7-3; TRBD1 might be the D (6 bases). The CDR3 covers 12 residues. CDR1 and CDR2 (germline): SGHTA, FQGTGA. The V end lost 4 bases, the J end lost 9 bases, and 12 bases lay between the germline ends.

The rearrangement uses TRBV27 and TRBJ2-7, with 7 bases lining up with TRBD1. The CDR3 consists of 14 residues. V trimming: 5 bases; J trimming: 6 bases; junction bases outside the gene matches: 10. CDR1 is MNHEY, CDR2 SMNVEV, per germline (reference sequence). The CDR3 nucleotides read TGTGCCAGCAGTCTACAAGACAGGGTCGGCGAGCAGTACTTC. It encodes CASSLQDRVGEQYF.

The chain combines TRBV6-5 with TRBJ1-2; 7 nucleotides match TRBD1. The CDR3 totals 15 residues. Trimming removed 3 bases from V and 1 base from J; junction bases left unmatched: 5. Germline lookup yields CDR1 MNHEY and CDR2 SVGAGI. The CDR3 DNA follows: TGTGCCAGCAGTTATAGGGACAGCAATAACTATGGCTACACCTTC. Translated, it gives CASSYRDSNNYGYTF.

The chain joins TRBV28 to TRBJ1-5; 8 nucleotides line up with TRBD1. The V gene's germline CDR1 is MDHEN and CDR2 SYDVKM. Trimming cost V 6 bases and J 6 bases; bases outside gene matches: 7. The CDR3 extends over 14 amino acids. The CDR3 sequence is CASRTTGGSQPQHF. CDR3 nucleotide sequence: TGTGCCAGCAGGACCACAGGGGGGAGTCAGCCCCAGCATTTT.

The CDR3 region has the DNA TGTGCCAGTAGTAGACTAGCGGGGAACACCGGGGAGCTGTTTTTT. Translation: CASSRLAGNTGELFF. The rearrangement links TRBV19 to TRBJ2-2, with 10 bases that match TRBD2. V shed 4 bases and J 1 base; nucleotides not matched to a gene: 0. Germline V gives CDR1 LNHDA, CDR2 SQIVND (reference sequence). This CDR3 is built from 15 residues.

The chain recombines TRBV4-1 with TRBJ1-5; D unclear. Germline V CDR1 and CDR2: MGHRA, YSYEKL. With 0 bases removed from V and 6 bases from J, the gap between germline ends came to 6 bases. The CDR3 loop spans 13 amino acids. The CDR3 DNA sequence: TGCGCCAGCAGCCAAGATCCGGTTCAGCCCCAGCATTTT. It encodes CASSQDPVQPQHF.

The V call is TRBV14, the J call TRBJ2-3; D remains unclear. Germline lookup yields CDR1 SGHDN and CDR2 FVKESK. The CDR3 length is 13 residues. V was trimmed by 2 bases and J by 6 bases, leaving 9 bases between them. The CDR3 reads CASSQPTRDTQYF. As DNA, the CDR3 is TGTGCCAGCAGCCAACCCACCCGGGATACGCAGTATTTT.

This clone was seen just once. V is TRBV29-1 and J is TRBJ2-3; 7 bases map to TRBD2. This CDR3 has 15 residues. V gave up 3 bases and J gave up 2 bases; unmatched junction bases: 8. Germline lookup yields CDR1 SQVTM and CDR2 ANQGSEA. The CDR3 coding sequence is TGCAGCGTTGAGTTTCGACTAGCCTACACAGATACGCAGTATTTT. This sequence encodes CSVEFRLAYTDTQYF.

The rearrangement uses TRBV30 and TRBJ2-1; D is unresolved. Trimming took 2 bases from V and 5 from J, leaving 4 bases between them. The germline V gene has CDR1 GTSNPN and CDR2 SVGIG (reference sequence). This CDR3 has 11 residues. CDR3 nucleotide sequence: TGTGCCTGGAGTCCTGACAATGAGCAGTTCTTC. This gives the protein CAWSPDNEQFF.

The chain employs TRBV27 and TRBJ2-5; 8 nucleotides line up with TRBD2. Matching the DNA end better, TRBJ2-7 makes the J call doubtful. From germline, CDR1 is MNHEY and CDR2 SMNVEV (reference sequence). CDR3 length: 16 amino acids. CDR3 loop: CASSPLGVGRGYEQYF. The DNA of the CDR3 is TGTGCCAGCAGTCCTCTGGGGGTCGGGAGGGGTTACGAGCAGTACTTC.